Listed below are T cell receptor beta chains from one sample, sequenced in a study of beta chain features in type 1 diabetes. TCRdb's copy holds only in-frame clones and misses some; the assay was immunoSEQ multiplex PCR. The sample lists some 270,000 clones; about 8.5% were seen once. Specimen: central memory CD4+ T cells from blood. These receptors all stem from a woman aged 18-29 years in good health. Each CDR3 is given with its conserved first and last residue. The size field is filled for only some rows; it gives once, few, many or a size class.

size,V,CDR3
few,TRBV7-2,CASSLEAGQPQHF
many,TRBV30,CAWDRGASNTGELFF
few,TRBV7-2,CASSPQRESYNEQFF
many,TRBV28,CASSLPRTGENIQYF
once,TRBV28,CASNYQPQHF
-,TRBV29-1,CSANGAGTGTDTQYF
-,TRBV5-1,CASHTTSGSNEQFF
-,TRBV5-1,CASSLDGYGNQPQHF
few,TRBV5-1,CASEGGYNEQFF
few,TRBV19,CASSSWGRPYNEQFF
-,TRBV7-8,CASSPGGGVADTQYF
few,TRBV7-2,CASSLGLLAGDSPYEQYF
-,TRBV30,CAWSVSSGGEQYF
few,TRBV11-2,CASSFGTLEKLFF
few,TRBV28,CASSTQGYEKLFF
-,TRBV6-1,CASSAPGLNYEQYF
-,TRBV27,CASSLWGTTDTQYF
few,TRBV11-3,CASSLDVRGSTDTQYF
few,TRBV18,CASSPDGRNQPQHF
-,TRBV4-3,CASSQVGGPGLGETQYF
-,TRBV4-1,CASSQDGDTNQPQHF
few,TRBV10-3,CAISLGGIKTDEQFF
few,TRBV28,CASSLPGQGWQPQHF
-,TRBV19,CASSIRGQMGFGANVLTF
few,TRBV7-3,CASSRVEGPGTQYF
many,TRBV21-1,CATRGGTDTQYF
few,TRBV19,CASSIGQGAETQYF
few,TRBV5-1,CASSLEDRGVSPLHF
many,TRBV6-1,CASREGKNTEAFF
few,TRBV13,CASSLGGRTNTEAFF